This is a list of T cell receptor beta chains from one sample in a study of cytomegalovirus exposure and HLA in healthy donors. Assay used: immunoSEQ multiplex PCR; TCRdb lists only in-frame clones, some missing. Of under 200,000 clones in the sample, around four fifths were seen once. Source material: PBMCs. These receptors all stem from a woman aged 30 to 39 in good health and CMV-seronegative. The CDR3 runs from the conserved cysteine through the conserved F or W. The order of the fields is J gene, V gene, clone size, D gene, CDR3 protein, CDR3 DNA. A D gene is named only where the DNA matches it firmly. Where a row states a size, it is once, few, many or the class of an expanded clone; other rows omit it.

j_gene: TRBJ1-4; v_gene: TRBV5-5; abundance: few; d_gene: .; CDR3aa: CASSIGTTNEKLFF; CDR3nt: TGTGCCAGCAGTATAGGGACTACTAATGAAAAACTGTTTTTT
j_gene: TRBJ1-2; v_gene: TRBV6-5; abundance: .; d_gene: TRBD1; CDR3aa: CASSTSGGGYTF; CDR3nt: TGTGCCAGCAGTACCTCAGGGGGTGGCTACACCTTC
j_gene: TRBJ1-5; v_gene: TRBV14; abundance: few; d_gene: .; CDR3aa: CASSLTQDQPQHF; CDR3nt: TGTGCCAGCAGCCTCACCCAGGATCAGCCCCAGCATTTT
j_gene: TRBJ2-7; v_gene: TRBV28; abundance: few; d_gene: TRBD2; CDR3aa: CASSTPGGSGGLAYEQYF; CDR3nt: TGTGCCAGCAGTACCCCCGGTGGTAGCGGGGGCCTGGCCTACGAGCAGTACTTC
j_gene: TRBJ2-3; v_gene: TRBV4-2; abundance: .; d_gene: .; CDR3aa: CATYADTQYF; CDR3nt: TGTGCCACCTACGCAGATACGCAGTATTTT
j_gene: TRBJ1-1; v_gene: TRBV6-6; abundance: .; d_gene: TRBD1; CDR3aa: CASSYRRDSRSFF; CDR3nt: TGTGCCAGCAGTTACCGCCGGGACAGCCGTTCTTTCTTT
j_gene: TRBJ1-6; v_gene: TRBV28; abundance: .; d_gene: TRBD1; CDR3aa: CASSLGGTGLETLHF; CDR3nt: TGTGCCAGCAGTTTAGGGGGGACAGGGTTAGAAACCCTCCACTTT
j_gene: TRBJ2-7; v_gene: TRBV30; abundance: once; d_gene: .; CDR3aa: CAWRGRDRYEQYF; CDR3nt: TGTGCCTGGAGAGGGCGGGACCGCTACGAGCAGTACTTC
j_gene: TRBJ1-1; v_gene: TRBV18; abundance: .; d_gene: .; CDR3aa: CASSPTQASGEAFF; CDR3nt: TGTGCCAGCTCACCGACTCAGGCCAGCGGTGAAGCTTTCTTT
j_gene: TRBJ2-1; v_gene: TRBV4-2; abundance: few; d_gene: .; CDR3aa: CASSQGRFNEQFF; CDR3nt: TGTGCCAGCAGCCAAGGCAGGTTCAATGAGCAGTTCTTC
j_gene: TRBJ2-7; v_gene: TRBV7-2; abundance: .; d_gene: .; CDR3aa: CASSLGPGWTYEQYF; CDR3nt: TGTGCCAGCAGCTTAGGTCCGGGTTGGACCTACGAGCAGTACTTC
j_gene: TRBJ1-1; v_gene: TRBV11-2; abundance: .; d_gene: .; CDR3aa: CASSQQGMFTEAFF; CDR3nt: TGTGCCAGCAGCCAACAGGGTATGTTCACTGAAGCTTTCTTT
j_gene: TRBJ2-7; v_gene: TRBV6-6; abundance: .; d_gene: .; CDR3aa: CASSSDRSEQYF; CDR3nt: TGTGCCAGCAGCTCCGACAGGTCCGAGCAGTACTTC
j_gene: TRBJ2-2; v_gene: TRBV7-2; abundance: .; d_gene: .; CDR3aa: CASSLGAIRWELFF; CDR3nt: TGTGCCAGCAGCTTAGGGGCAATTCGATGGGAGCTGTTTTTT
j_gene: TRBJ1-5; v_gene: TRBV7-3; abundance: .; d_gene: TRBD1; CDR3aa: CASSLRQGQPQHF; CDR3nt: TGTGCCAGCAGCTTGAGACAGGGCCAGCCCCAGCATTTT
j_gene: TRBJ1-1; v_gene: TRBV2; abundance: .; d_gene: .; CDR3aa: CASTGQGTEAFF; CDR3nt: TGTGCCAGCACCGGACAAGGCACTGAAGCTTTCTTT
j_gene: TRBJ1-5; v_gene: TRBV7-9; abundance: .; d_gene: TRBD1; CDR3aa: CASSQGVPQPQHF; CDR3nt: TGTGCCAGCAGCCAGGGGGTCCCTCAGCCCCAGCATTTT
j_gene: TRBJ1-2; v_gene: TRBV29-1; abundance: .; d_gene: TRBD1; CDR3aa: CSVNRGRGYTF; CDR3nt: TGCAGCGTTAACAGGGGTCGAGGCTACACCTTC
j_gene: TRBJ2-2; v_gene: TRBV19; abundance: .; d_gene: .; CDR3aa: CASRGAAGELFF; CDR3nt: TGTGCCAGCAGGGGGGCGGCCGGGGAGCTGTTTTTT
j_gene: TRBJ2-1; v_gene: TRBV19; abundance: .; d_gene: TRBD2; CDR3aa: CASTTGLAGEQFF; CDR3nt: TGTGCCAGTACAACGGGACTAGCGGGGGAGCAGTTCTTC
j_gene: TRBJ2-2; v_gene: TRBV11-3; abundance: once; d_gene: .; CDR3aa: CASSLLRGANTGELFF; CDR3nt: TGTGCCAGCAGCTTATTACGGGGAGCGAACACCGGGGAGCTGTTTTTT
j_gene: TRBJ1-1; v_gene: TRBV27; abundance: .; d_gene: .; CDR3aa: CASSLRSGMTGAFF; CDR3nt: TGTGCCAGCAGTTTGAGGAGCGGAATGACAGGCGCTTTCTTT
j_gene: TRBJ1-6; v_gene: TRBV2; abundance: few; d_gene: .; CDR3aa: CASSLESSPLHF; CDR3nt: TGTGCCAGCAGCTTGGAGAGTTCACCCCTCCACTTT
j_gene: TRBJ2-1; v_gene: TRBV5-5; abundance: few; d_gene: TRBD2; CDR3aa: CASSSGLAGTYNEQFF; CDR3nt: TGTGCCAGCAGCTCGGGACTAGCGGGGACCTACAATGAGCAGTTCTTC
j_gene: TRBJ2-2; v_gene: TRBV30; abundance: .; d_gene: .; CDR3aa: CAWKFLGGTGELFF; CDR3nt: TGTGCCTGGAAATTTTTAGGGGGCACCGGGGAGCTGTTTTTT
j_gene: TRBJ2-2; v_gene: TRBV7-8; abundance: .; d_gene: .; CDR3aa: CASTSTGVANTGELFF; CDR3nt: TGTGCCAGCACCTCCACCGGGGTCGCGAACACCGGGGAGCTGTTTTTT
j_gene: TRBJ2-3; v_gene: TRBV27; abundance: .; d_gene: .; CDR3aa: CASSWYGADTQYF; CDR3nt: TGTGCCAGCAGTTGGTACGGGGCAGATACGCAGTATTTT
j_gene: TRBJ1-2; v_gene: TRBV5-1; abundance: .; d_gene: TRBD1; CDR3aa: CASSPQQGPNYGYTF; CDR3nt: TGCGCCAGCAGCCCCCAACAGGGGCCTAACTATGGCTACACCTTC
j_gene: TRBJ2-2; v_gene: TRBV2; abundance: .; d_gene: TRBD2; CDR3aa: CASSSPGLANTGELFF; CDR3nt: TGTGCCAGCAGTTCTCCGGGACTAGCGAACACCGGGGAGCTGTTTTTT
j_gene: TRBJ1-5; v_gene: TRBV28; abundance: .; d_gene: .; CDR3aa: CASNRLINQPQHF; CDR3nt: TGTGCCAGCAACAGGTTGATCAATCAGCCCCAGCATTTT
j_gene: TRBJ1-1; v_gene: TRBV27; abundance: .; d_gene: .; CDR3aa: CASSFATNTEAFF; CDR3nt: TGTGCCAGCAGTTTTGCCACAAACACTGAAGCTTTCTTT
j_gene: TRBJ1-3; v_gene: TRBV6-1; abundance: once; d_gene: TRBD1; CDR3aa: CASSAPGTASGNTIYF; CDR3nt: TGTGCCAGCAGTGCCCCCGGGACAGCCTCTGGAAACACCATATATTTT
j_gene: TRBJ1-2; v_gene: TRBV18; abundance: once; d_gene: .; CDR3aa: CASSPAGELGTF; CDR3nt: TGTGCCAGCTCGCCCGCGGGGGAATTGGGCACCTTC
j_gene: TRBJ2-1; v_gene: TRBV6-1; abundance: .; d_gene: TRBD2; CDR3aa: CASSEVGTSGGVKDEQFF; CDR3nt: TGTGCCAGCAGTGAAGTTGGGACTAGCGGGGGGGTCAAGGATGAGCAGTTCTTC
j_gene: TRBJ2-7; v_gene: TRBV5-1; abundance: .; d_gene: TRBD1; CDR3aa: CASGAGRIGRGHDEQYF; CDR3nt: TGCGCCAGCGGGGCCGGCCGCATTGGCAGGGGGCACGACGAGCAGTACTTC
j_gene: TRBJ2-6; v_gene: TRBV7-9; abundance: .; d_gene: .; CDR3aa: CASSFFSGANVLTF; CDR3nt: TGTGCCAGCAGCTTCTTTTCTGGGGCCAACGTCCTGACTTTC
j_gene: TRBJ2-5; v_gene: TRBV7-2; abundance: .; d_gene: TRBD2; CDR3aa: CASSSFTSGGFQETQYF; CDR3nt: TGTGCCAGCAGCTCCTTTACCAGCGGGGGGTTCCAAGAGACCCAGTACTTC
j_gene: TRBJ2-5; v_gene: TRBV7-8; abundance: few; d_gene: .; CDR3aa: CASSLDPMRGGSETQYF; CDR3nt: TGTGCCAGCAGCTTAGACCCGATGAGGGGGGGCAGTGAGACCCAGTACTTC
j_gene: TRBJ1-5; v_gene: TRBV21-1; abundance: .; d_gene: .; CDR3aa: CASSRAGFQPQHF; CDR3nt: TGTGCCAGCAGCAGGGCAGGGTTTCAGCCCCAGCATTTT
j_gene: TRBJ1-2; v_gene: TRBV30; abundance: few; d_gene: TRBD1; CDR3aa: CAWRTQGARGYTF; CDR3nt: TGTGCCTGGAGGACCCAGGGGGCGCGGGGCTACACCTTC
j_gene: TRBJ2-2; v_gene: TRBV11-1; abundance: .; d_gene: TRBD1; CDR3aa: CASRPGQDPTGELFF; CDR3nt: TGTGCCAGCAGACCGGGACAGGACCCCACCGGGGAGCTGTTTTTT
j_gene: TRBJ1-6; v_gene: TRBV2; abundance: .; d_gene: .; CDR3aa: CASNTENSPLHF; CDR3nt: TGTGCCAGCAATACCGAGAATTCACCCCTCCACTTT
j_gene: TRBJ2-5; v_gene: TRBV5-1; abundance: .; d_gene: .; CDR3aa: CASSLVRETQYF; CDR3nt: TGCGCCAGCAGCTTGGTCCGAGAGACCCAGTACTTC
j_gene: TRBJ2-1; v_gene: TRBV7-2; abundance: .; d_gene: .; CDR3aa: CASSPRTVSYNEQFF; CDR3nt: TGTGCCAGCAGCCCCCGCACGGTTTCCTACAATGAGCAGTTCTTC
j_gene: TRBJ1-4; v_gene: TRBV29-1; abundance: .; d_gene: .; CDR3aa: CSVREGANEKLFF; CDR3nt: TGCAGCGTTAGGGAGGGGGCTAATGAAAAACTGTTTTTT
j_gene: TRBJ1-5; v_gene: TRBV6-1; abundance: few; d_gene: TRBD1; CDR3aa: CASSEQEGAGQPQHF; CDR3nt: TGTGCCAGCAGTGAACAAGAGGGGGCAGGTCAGCCCCAGCATTTT
j_gene: TRBJ1-4; v_gene: TRBV30; abundance: .; d_gene: .; CDR3aa: CAWSGPGLGTNEKLFF; CDR3nt: TGTGCCTGGAGTGGCCCAGGGCTGGGGACTAATGAAAAACTGTTTTTT
j_gene: TRBJ2-1; v_gene: TRBV30; abundance: .; d_gene: .; CDR3aa: CAWSGARQAEQFF; CDR3nt: TGTGCCTGGAGTGGAGCTAGACAGGCTGAGCAGTTCTTC
j_gene: TRBJ1-3; v_gene: TRBV4-1; abundance: .; d_gene: .; CDR3aa: CASSHLQGKGNTIYF; CDR3nt: TGCGCCAGCAGCCATCTACAGGGAAAAGGAAACACCATATATTTT
j_gene: TRBJ2-1; v_gene: TRBV7-2; abundance: .; d_gene: .; CDR3aa: CASSFQALGEQFF; CDR3nt: TGTGCCAGCAGCTTTCAGGCCCTTGGTGAGCAGTTCTTC
j_gene: TRBJ1-6; v_gene: TRBV6-6; abundance: many; d_gene: .; CDR3aa: CASRNQGTGNSPLHF; CDR3nt: TGTGCCAGCAGGAACCAGGGAACGGGTAATTCACCCCTCCACTTT